The rows below give T cell receptor beta chains drawn from one sample of a study of T cell repertoires in ileal Crohn's disease. The repertoire was sequenced with immunoSEQ multiplex PCR; TCRdb's copy has only in-frame clones and lacks some. The table records about 13,000 clones, about four fifths of them present only once. Specimen: ileal tissue. The source of these receptors is an adult with Crohn's disease. The CDR3 runs from the conserved cysteine through the conserved F or W. D genes are given only for firm matches. The size entry is marked missing in some rows and otherwise reads once, few, many or a size class.

CDR3 | DNA | D | V | size | J
CSANDRGNEKLFF | TGCAGCGCGAACGACAGGGGAAATGAAAAACTGTTTTTT | TRBD1 | TRBV29-1 | few | TRBJ1-4
CASSVGQGIYEQYF | TGTGCCAGCAGCGTAGGCCAGGGAATCTACGAGCAGTACTTC | . | TRBV9 | . | TRBJ2-7
CASSGTSGPHGEQYF | TGTGCCAGCAGTGGGACTAGCGGGCCCCATGGTGAGCAGTACTTC | TRBD2 | TRBV6-6 | . | TRBJ2-7
CASSALGGESQYF | TGTGCCAGCAGCGCCCTTGGGGGGGAGTCGCAGTACTTC | TRBD2 | TRBV11-2 | . | TRBJ2-7
CASSLRYTGELFF | TGTGCCAGCAGCCTCAGGTACACCGGGGAGCTGTTTTTT | . | TRBV5-6 | . | TRBJ2-2
CASSWGGGGGTDTQYF | TGTGCCAGCAGCTGGGGTGGTGGAGGAGGCACAGATACGCAGTATTTT | . | TRBV7-2 | . | TRBJ2-3
CASSRVSGGHISGANVLTF | TGCGCCAGCAGCCGAGTTAGCGGGGGCCACATTTCCGGGGCCAACGTCCTGACTTTC | TRBD2 | TRBV4-3 | once | TRBJ2-6
CASSPLGAGQINEQFF | TGTGCCAGCAGCCCCCTAGGCGCGGGACAGATCAATGAGCAGTTCTTC | . | TRBV7-9 | . | TRBJ2-1
CASSPGVGQGDTEAFF | TGTGCCAGCAGCCCCGGGGTAGGGCAGGGGGACACTGAAGCTTTCTTT | TRBD1 | TRBV9 | . | TRBJ1-1
CASSPRRALETQYF | TGTGCCAGCAGCCCTCGTCGAGCGTTGGAGACCCAGTACTTC | . | TRBV7-2 | once | TRBJ2-5
CASSQHRVAGNTIYF | TGCGCCAGCAGCCAACACAGGGTAGCCGGAAACACCATATATTTT | . | TRBV4-1 | . | TRBJ1-3
CASSVTATTGELFF | TGTGCCAGCAGCGTGACAGCTACCACCGGGGAGCTGTTTTTT | . | TRBV5-5 | once | TRBJ2-2
CASRTRGRAGEQYF | TGTGCCAGCAGGACAAGAGGGAGGGCGGGCGAGCAGTACTTC | TRBD2 | TRBV6-5 | . | TRBJ2-7
CASSTVWAGRDTIYF | TGCGCCAGCAGCACAGTCTGGGCAGGGAGGGACACCATATATTTT | . | TRBV4-1 | . | TRBJ1-3
CATSYGLGTEAFF | TGTGCCACCAGCTATGGACTGGGAACTGAAGCTTTCTTT | . | TRBV15 | . | TRBJ1-1
CASSLAGGPRETQYF | TGTGCCAGCAGCTTAGCGGGAGGGCCGAGAGAGACCCAGTACTTC | TRBD2 | TRBV7-2 | . | TRBJ2-5
CASSVGGASNTEAFF | TGTGCCAGCAGCGTAGGGGGCGCATCTAACACTGAAGCTTTCTTT | . | TRBV9 | once | TRBJ1-1